Listed below are T cell receptor beta chains from one sample, sequenced in a study of blood T cell repertoires in COVID-19. Sequencing used immunoSEQ multiplex PCR; TCRdb keeps in-frame clones, though not all of them. Of about 350,000 clones in the sample, about 90% were seen once. The sequencing sample was made of peripheral blood. The receptors derive from a woman in her fifties or sixties with COVID-19, enrolled during active disease. Each CDR3 is given with its conserved first and last residue. The order of the fields is D gene, J gene, V gene, clone size, CDR3 protein, CDR3 DNA. D genes are given only for firm matches. Expanded clones are given a class, and other clones once, few, many or no size at all.

D: TRBD1; J: TRBJ2-5; V: TRBV5-1; size: NA; CDR3: CASSSQGRRQETQYF; DNA: TGCGCCAGCAGCTCACAGGGGCGGCGACAAGAGACCCAGTACTTC
D: TRBD1; J: TRBJ2-2; V: TRBV10-2; size: NA; CDR3: CASSEIFRTGGNTGELFF; DNA: TGCGCCAGCAGTGAGATATTCCGGACAGGAGGGAACACCGGGGAGCTGTTTTTT
D: TRBD2; J: TRBJ2-3; V: TRBV7-2; size: NA; CDR3: CASSLVGTSRTDTQYF; DNA: TGTGCCAGCAGCTTAGTGGGGACTAGTCGCACAGATACGCAGTATTTT
D: NA; J: TRBJ1-6; V: TRBV2; size: NA; CDR3: CASSPDRGSYNSPLHF; DNA: TGTGCCAGCAGTCCGGATCGGGGCTCCTATAATTCACCCCTCCACTTT
D: NA; J: TRBJ2-3; V: TRBV21-1; size: once; CDR3: CASSNGRLAPLGSTDTQYF; DNA: TGTGCCAGCAGCAACGGACGACTAGCCCCGTTGGGTAGCACAGATACGCAGTATTTT
D: NA; J: TRBJ1-1; V: TRBV12-3/TRBV12-4; size: NA; CDR3: CASSSTVNTEAFF; DNA: TGTGCCAGCAGTTCGACAGTGAACACTGAAGCTTTCTTT
D: TRBD2; J: TRBJ2-1; V: TRBV2; size: many; CDR3: CASSVRSGRALDNEQFF; DNA: TGTGCCAGCAGTGTCAGAAGCGGGAGGGCCCTAGACAATGAGCAGTTCTTC
D: TRBD2; J: TRBJ2-1; V: TRBV11-2; size: NA; CDR3: CASSLVAGGPGEQFF; DNA: TGTGCCAGCAGCTTAGTGGCGGGAGGGCCTGGGGAGCAGTTCTTC
D: TRBD1; J: TRBJ1-5; V: TRBV10-3; size: NA; CDR3: CAIGQVENGGNQPQHF; DNA: TGTGCCATCGGACAGGTGGAGAATGGGGGCAATCAGCCCCAGCATTTT
D: NA; J: TRBJ2-1; V: TRBV6-5; size: NA; CDR3: CASSYPTGGEQFF; DNA: TGTGCCAGCAGTTACCCCACCGGGGGTGAGCAGTTCTTC
D: TRBD2; J: TRBJ2-7; V: TRBV5-4; size: once; CDR3: CASSLPGLAGSYEQYF; DNA: TGTGCCAGCAGCTTGCCGGGACTAGCGGGATCCTACGAGCAGTACTTC
D: TRBD1; J: TRBJ2-7; V: TRBV11-2; size: NA; CDR3: CASSLDGGTGYEQYF; DNA: TGTGCCAGCAGCTTAGATGGTGGGACAGGGTACGAGCAGTACTTC
D: TRBD1; J: TRBJ1-2; V: TRBV5-6; size: NA; CDR3: CASSMTGVHGYTF; DNA: TGTGCCAGCAGCATGACAGGGGTGCATGGCTACACCTTC
D: NA; J: TRBJ2-7; V: TRBV6-5; size: NA; CDR3: CASSPGTGYEQYF; DNA: TGTGCCAGCAGTCCAGGCACGGGGTACGAGCAGTACTTC
D: TRBD2; J: TRBJ2-3; V: TRBV7-6; size: once; CDR3: CASSSNLAGGPYDTQYF; DNA: TGTGCCAGCAGCTCGAATTTAGCGGGAGGCCCTTATGATACGCAGTATTTT
D: NA; J: TRBJ1-5; V: TRBV12-3/TRBV12-4; size: NA; CDR3: CASSFTRLMTQHF; DNA: TGTGCCAGCAGTTTTACTAGGCTAATGACCCAGCATTTT
D: NA; J: TRBJ1-2; V: TRBV5-5; size: NA; CDR3: CASSLQGTNYGYTF; DNA: TGTGCCAGCAGCCTTCAGGGGACTAACTATGGCTACACCTTC
D: NA; J: TRBJ1-3; V: TRBV5-4; size: once; CDR3: CASSLDSSGNTIYF; DNA: TGTGCCAGCAGCTTGGACAGCTCTGGAAACACCATATATTTT
D: TRBD1; J: TRBJ2-7; V: TRBV30; size: NA; CDR3: CAWSIGTGAKGEQYF; DNA: TGTGCCTGGAGTATTGGGACAGGGGCTAAGGGCGAGCAGTACTTC
D: NA; J: TRBJ2-3; V: TRBV4-1; size: NA; CDR3: CASSQDPEGYTDTQYF; DNA: TGCGCCAGCAGCCAAGATCCGGAGGGATACACAGATACGCAGTATTTT
D: TRBD2; J: TRBJ2-5; V: TRBV5-1; size: NA; CDR3: CASSWGLAGGETQYF; DNA: TGCGCCAGCAGCTGGGGACTAGCGGGAGGAGAGACCCAGTACTTC
D: NA; J: TRBJ2-5; V: TRBV12-5; size: NA; CDR3: CASGLTGVETQYF; DNA: TGTGCTAGTGGTTTGACGGGAGTAGAGACCCAGTACTTC
D: NA; J: TRBJ1-2; V: TRBV2; size: NA; CDR3: CASSAEGYGYTF; DNA: TGTGCCAGCAGTGCTGAGGGTTATGGCTACACCTTC
D: NA; J: TRBJ2-7; V: TRBV30; size: once; CDR3: CAWDRTHSYEQYF; DNA: TGTGCCTGGGACCGGACTCACTCCTACGAGCAGTACTTC
D: TRBD2; J: TRBJ2-2; V: TRBV4-1; size: few; CDR3: CASSQEGREAGELFF; DNA: TGCGCCAGCAGCCAAGAGGGGCGGGAGGCCGGGGAGCTGTTTTTT
D: TRBD1; J: TRBJ1-5; V: TRBV27; size: NA; CDR3: CASSQTGQGSNQPQHF; DNA: TGTGCCAGCAGTCAGACAGGACAGGGGAGCAATCAGCCCCAGCATTTT
D: TRBD1; J: TRBJ1-6; V: TRBV5-1; size: NA; CDR3: CASTELTGDYSPLHF; DNA: TGCGCCAGCACTGAATTGACAGGGGATTATTCACCCCTCCACTTT
D: TRBD1; J: TRBJ2-4; V: TRBV19; size: NA; CDR3: CASSIPGTVLFQYF; DNA: TGTGCCAGTAGTATTCCCGGGACAGTACTGTTTCAGTACTTC
D: TRBD1; J: TRBJ2-2; V: TRBV4-1; size: few; CDR3: CASSPTFGQGSGELFF; DNA: TGCGCCAGCAGCCCGACATTTGGACAGGGCAGCGGGGAGCTGTTTTTT
D: TRBD2; J: TRBJ2-7; V: TRBV29-1; size: few; CDR3: CSAEGLGAGAYEQYF; DNA: TGCAGCGCCGAGGGGTTAGGAGCGGGGGCCTACGAGCAGTACTTC
D: TRBD2; J: TRBJ2-1; V: TRBV10-1; size: NA; CDR3: CASSESSGRPNEQFF; DNA: TGCGCCAGCAGTGAGTCTAGCGGGAGGCCCAATGAGCAGTTCTTC
D: NA; J: TRBJ2-2; V: TRBV6-5; size: NA; CDR3: CASRFRDTLDKVFF; DNA: TGTGCCAGCAGATTCCGGGACACCCTGGATAAGGTGTTTTTT
D: TRBD2; J: TRBJ2-1; V: TRBV7-9; size: once; CDR3: CASSSSGRDNEQFF; DNA: TGTGCCAGCAGCTCTAGCGGGAGGGACAATGAGCAGTTCTTC
D: TRBD1; J: TRBJ1-1; V: TRBV30; size: NA; CDR3: CAWTKTGGHTEAFF; DNA: TGTGCCTGGACCAAAACAGGGGGACACACTGAAGCTTTCTTT
D: NA; J: TRBJ1-1; V: TRBV19; size: NA; CDR3: CASRWGSEGPEAFF; DNA: TGTGCCAGTAGGTGGGGAAGTGAGGGCCCTGAAGCTTTCTTT